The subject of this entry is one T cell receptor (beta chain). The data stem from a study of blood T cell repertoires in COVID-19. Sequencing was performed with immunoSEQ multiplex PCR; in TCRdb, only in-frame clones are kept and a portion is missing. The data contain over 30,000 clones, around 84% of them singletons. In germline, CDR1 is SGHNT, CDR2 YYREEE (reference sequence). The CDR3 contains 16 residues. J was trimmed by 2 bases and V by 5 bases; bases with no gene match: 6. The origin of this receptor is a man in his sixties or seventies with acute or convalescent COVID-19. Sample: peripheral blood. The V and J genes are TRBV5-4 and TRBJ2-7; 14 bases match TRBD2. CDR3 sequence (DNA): TGTGCCAGCAGTCACGGGACTAGCGGGGGAACCTACGAGCAGTACTTC. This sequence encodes CASSHGTSGGTYEQYF.